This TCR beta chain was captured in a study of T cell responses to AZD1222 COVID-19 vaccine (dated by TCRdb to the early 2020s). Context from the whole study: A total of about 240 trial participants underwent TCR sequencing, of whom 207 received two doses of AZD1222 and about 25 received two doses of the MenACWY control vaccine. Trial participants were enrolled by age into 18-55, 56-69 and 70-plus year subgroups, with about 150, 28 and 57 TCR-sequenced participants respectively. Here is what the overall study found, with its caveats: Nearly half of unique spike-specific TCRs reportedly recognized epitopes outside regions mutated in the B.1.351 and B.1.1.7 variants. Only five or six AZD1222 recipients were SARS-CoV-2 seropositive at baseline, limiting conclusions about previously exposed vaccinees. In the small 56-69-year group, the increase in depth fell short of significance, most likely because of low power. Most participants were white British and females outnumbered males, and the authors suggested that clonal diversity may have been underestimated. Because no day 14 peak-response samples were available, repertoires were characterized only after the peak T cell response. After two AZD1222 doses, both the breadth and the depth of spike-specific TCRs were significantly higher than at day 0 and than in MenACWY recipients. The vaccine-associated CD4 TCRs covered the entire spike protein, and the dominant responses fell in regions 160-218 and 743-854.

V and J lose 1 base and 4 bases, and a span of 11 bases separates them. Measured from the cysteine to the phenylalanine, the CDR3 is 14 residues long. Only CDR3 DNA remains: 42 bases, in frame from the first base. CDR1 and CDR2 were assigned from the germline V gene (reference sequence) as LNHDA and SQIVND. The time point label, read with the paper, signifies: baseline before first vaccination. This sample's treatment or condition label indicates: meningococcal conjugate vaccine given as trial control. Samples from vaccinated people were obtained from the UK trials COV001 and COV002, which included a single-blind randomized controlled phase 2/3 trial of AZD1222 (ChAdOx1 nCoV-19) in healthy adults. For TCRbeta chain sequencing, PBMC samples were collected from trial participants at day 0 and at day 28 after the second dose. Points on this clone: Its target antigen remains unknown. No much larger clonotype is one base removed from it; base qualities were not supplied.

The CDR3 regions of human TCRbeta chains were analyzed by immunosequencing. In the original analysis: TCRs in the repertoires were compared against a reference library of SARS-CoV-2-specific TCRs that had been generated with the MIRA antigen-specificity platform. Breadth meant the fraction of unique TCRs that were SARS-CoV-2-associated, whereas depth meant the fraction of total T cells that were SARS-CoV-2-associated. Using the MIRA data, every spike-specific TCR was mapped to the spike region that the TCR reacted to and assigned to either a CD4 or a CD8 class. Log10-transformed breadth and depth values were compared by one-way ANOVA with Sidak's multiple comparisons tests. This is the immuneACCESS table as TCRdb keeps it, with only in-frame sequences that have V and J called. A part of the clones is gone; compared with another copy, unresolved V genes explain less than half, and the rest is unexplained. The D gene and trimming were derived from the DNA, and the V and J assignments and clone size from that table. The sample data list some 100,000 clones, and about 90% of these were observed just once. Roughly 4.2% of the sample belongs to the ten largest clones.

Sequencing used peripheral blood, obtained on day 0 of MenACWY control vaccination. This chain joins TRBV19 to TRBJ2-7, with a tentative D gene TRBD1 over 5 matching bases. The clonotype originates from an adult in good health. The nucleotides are TGTGCCAGTAGTATAGGGGGCAGTGGTTACGAGCAGTACTTC. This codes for CASSIGGSGYEQYF. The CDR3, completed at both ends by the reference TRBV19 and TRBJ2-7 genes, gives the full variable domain DGGITQSPKYLFRKEGQNVTLSCEQNLNHDAMYWYRQDPGQGLRLIYYSQIVNDFQKGDIAEGYSVSREKKESFPLTVTSAQKNPTAFYLCASSIGGSGYEQYFGPGTRLTVT.